The next 20 T cell receptor beta chains were all read from a single sample in a study of blood T cells in healthy people across ages. PCR was performed a second time for about 7 to 12 cycles using a sample-barcoded 5' primer and a J-beta primer mix. From the 5' RACE reads, TCRdb called clonotypes with MiXCR, one entry per CDR3 protein. The profile shows 750,000 to 1,000,000 distinct CDR3 sequences, just under 30% of them singletons. The same data also contributed to another study, on T cells of mothers and their children.

Sequenced input: blood. These TCRs come from a woman aged 35 to 49 in good health.

There are a few counts of this clonotype. As DNA, the CDR3 is TGTGCCATCAGTGAGTCGTACGGGGGGTTGACCACAGATACGCAGTATTTT. Its protein is CAISESYGGLTTDTQYF. The chain couples TRBV10-3 to TRBJ2-3; 7 bases fit TRBD2. J gave up 2 bases and V 0 bases, and 8 bases lay outside the gene matches. Germline loops: CDR1 ENHRY, CDR2 SYGVKD. The CDR3 has 17 residues.

This clonotype was observed a single time. This chain links TRBV20-1 with TRBJ2-4, with TRBD1 matching 8 bases. The J call is doubtful: the DNA matches TRBJ2-7 better. CDR3 length equals 13 residues. Germline V gene lookup returns CDR1 DFQATT and CDR2 SNEGSKA (reference sequence). The CDR3 DNA reads as TGCAGTGCTGGACAGGGACAGACCTACGAGCAGTACTTC. Translating gives CSAGQGQTYEQYF.

This clonotype showed up just a few times. A read error may explain this, as a much larger clone is one base away. V and J are TRBV5-1 and TRBJ1-6, with D maybe TRBD1 (6 bases). The germline V and J ends were trimmed by 3 bases and 3 bases, with 7 bases remaining between them. Germline CDR1 is SGHRS and CDR2 is YFSETQ. There are 14 residues in the CDR3. CDR3 in amino acids: CASSWGHYNSPLHF. The CDR3 nucleotides read TGCGCCAGCAGCTGGGGACACTATAATTCACCCCTCCACTTT.

J is TRBJ2-3 and V is TRBV5-1, with TRBD1 as a possible D gene (5 bases). The ends were cut back, 4 bases at V and 0 bases at J, with 12 bases in the middle. Germline V lookup: CDR1 SGHRS, CDR2 YFSETQ. This CDR3 comprises 15 residues. CDR3 coding DNA: TGCGCCAGCAGCCAAGGGGATCCTAGCACAGATACGCAGTATTTT. Translating gives CASSQGDPSTDTQYF. Variable domain in full (rest from reference TRBV5-1 and TRBJ2-3): KAGVTQTPRYLIKTRGQQVTLSCSPISGHRSVSWYQQTPGQGLQFLFEYFSETQRNKGNFPGRFSGRQFSNSRSEMNVSTLELGDSALYLCASSQGDPSTDTQYFGPGTRLTVL.

The chain combines TRBV6-1 with TRBJ1-1; D is undetermined. Germline CDR1 reads MNHNS; CDR2 reads SASEGT. Trimming took off 10 bases at V and 1 base at J, with 19 bases between the two ends. The CDR3 covers 15 residues. The CDR3 sequence: CATREVNSRNTEAFF. CDR3 in DNA: TGTGCCACCCGGGAGGTAAATTCCAGGAACACTGAAGCTTTCTTT.

Notes on this clonotype: A junction boundary mismatches the germline segment, possibly from a read error. The chain recombines TRBV5-1 with TRBJ2-3; possible D gene TRBD1, 6 bases. CDR1 and CDR2 from the germline V gene are SGHRS and YFSETQ. The CDR3 is 13 amino acids. DNA of the CDR3: TGCGCCAGCAGCGGGGTGGGGGCGGATACGCGGTATTTT. Translation gives CASSGVGADTRYF.

With regard to this clonotype: A much larger clone differs by one base, so this may be a read error. The rearrangement links TRBV24-1 to TRBJ2-3; D is unresolved. Per the germline V gene, CDR1 is KGHDR and CDR2 is SFDVKD. This CDR3 has 15 residues. CDR3 residues: CVTSDTPARTDTQYF. Written as DNA, the CDR3 is TGTGTCACCAGTGACACGCCAGCCCGCACAGATACGCAGTATTTT.

The chain uses TRBV2 and TRBJ2-1; D remains ambiguous. The end of the DNA is better explained by TRBJ2-7, so the J call may be wrong. The CDR3 length is 15 residues. Germline values: CDR1 SNHLY, CDR2 FYNNEI. The CDR3 is CASSDKARGPNEQYF. DNA of the CDR3: TGTGCCAGCAGTGATAAGGCTCGAGGTCCCAATGAGCAGTACTTC.

The chain uses TRBV12-3 or TRBV12-4 and TRBJ2-1; 7 bases line up with TRBD2. The ends lost 3 bases at V and 2 bases at J; junction bases unmatched: 4. The CDR3 loop spans 15 amino acids. CDR3 in DNA: TGTGCCAGCAGTTTCAGGAGCGGGGCCTACAATGAGCAGTTCTTC. The encoded protein is CASSFRSGAYNEQFF.

About this clonotype: A much larger clone lies a single base off, so this may be a read error. V usage is TRBV5-1 and J usage is TRBJ2-1, with a tentative D call TRBD1 (5 bases). The CDR3 length is 17 residues. Trimming left V 4 bases short and J 5 bases short, with 22 bases between. The germline V gene has CDR1 SGHRS and CDR2 YFSETQ. The CDR3 region has the DNA TGCGCCAGCAGCACGGGCCTCCAGGGAAGCGCCGACAATGAGCAGTTCTTC. Translating gives CASSTGLQGSADNEQFF.

This clonotype was recorded at least ten times. V and J are TRBV7-2 and TRBJ1-2; unclear D gene. CDR3 length: 14 residues. Per germline, CDR1 SGHTA and CDR2 FQGNSA. Trimming left V 1 base short and J 0 bases short, with 6 bases between. The CDR3 spells CASSLEGSNYGYTF. In DNA, the CDR3 is TGTGCCAGCAGCTTAGAAGGTTCTAACTATGGCTACACCTTC.

This clonotype was counted ten times or more. V is TRBV15 and J is TRBJ1-2; D unclear. Germline-derived CDR1 and CDR2 are LNHNV and YYDKDF (reference sequence). This CDR3 spans 16 amino acids. V gave up 0 bases and J gave up 5 bases, with 16 bases separating them. For the CDR3, the DNA is TGTGCCACCAGCAGAGAGTCGAGCCCCTCTTTATATGGCTACACCTTC. It codes for CATSRESSPSLYGYTF.

With regard to this clonotype: A much larger clonotype is one base distant, so this may be a read error. The chain recombines TRBV27 with TRBJ2-5; a weak D match, TRBD1 (6 bases). The CDR3 contains 13 residues. CDR1 MNHEY and CDR2 SMNVEV come from the germline V gene (reference sequence). The CDR3 protein is CAGSPTGGETQYF. CDR3 in DNA: TGTGCCGGCAGTCCGACAGGTGGAGAGACCCAGTACTTC.

The genes are TRBV4-2 and TRBJ2-7, with D possibly being TRBD2 (6 bases). Trimming stripped 5 bases from V and 0 bases from J, with 17 bases between. The CDR3 sequence is 16 residues long. CDR1 is LGHNA and CDR2 is YNFKEQ in the germline V gene. The CDR3 loop reads CASSATAAGYSYEQYF. CDR3 sequence (DNA): TGTGCCAGCAGCGCGACAGCAGCGGGTTACTCCTACGAGCAGTACTTC.

The V gene is TRBV28, the J gene TRBJ1-5; D might be TRBD1 (6 bases). CDR1 and CDR2 from the germline V gene are MDHEN and SYDVKM. V was clipped by 7 bases and J by 5 bases, with 15 bases between them. The CDR3 runs 14 residues. The CDR3 bases are TGTGCCAGCACCTGGGGGGCCTTGTATCAGCCCCAGCATTTT. Protein sequence: CASTWGALYQPQHF.

V gene TRBV28 combines with J gene TRBJ1-1; D call uncertain. Germline CDR1 MDHEN, CDR2 SYDVKM. The CDR3 extends over 16 amino acids. V was pared by 6 bases and J by 4 bases, with 21 bases between. This chain's CDR3 is CASSNRFWERGTEAFF. Written as DNA, the CDR3 is TGTGCCAGCAGCAATCGCTTCTGGGAAAGAGGCACTGAAGCTTTCTTT.

As to this clonotype: This could be a read error, since a much larger clone is one nucleotide away. The rearrangement links TRBV5-1 to TRBJ2-1; D is perhaps TRBD2 (5 bases). CDR3 length equals 15 residues. Germline CDR1 SGHRS, CDR2 YFSETQ. DNA of the CDR3: TGCGCCAGCAGCTTCCGGGGATACTCCTACAATGAGCCGTTCTTC. Its translation: CASSFRGYSYNEPFF.

The genes are TRBV20-1 and TRBJ2-1; D ambiguous. The CDR3 consists of 15 residues. Trimming removed 3 bases at V and 3 bases at J, with 15 bases between. Germline assignment: CDR1 DFQATT and CDR2 SNEGSKA (reference sequence). CDR3 protein: CSASRPGPSYNEQFF. The CDR3 DNA sequence: TGCAGTGCTAGCCGGCCCGGACCGAGCTACAATGAGCAGTTCTTC.

The J gene is TRBJ2-5, the V gene TRBV27; TRBD1 aligns across 9 bases. V shed 3 bases and J 5 bases; nucleotides not matched to a gene: 7. CDR1 is MNHEY, CDR2 SMNVEV, per germline (reference sequence). The CDR3 covers 15 residues. Here the CDR3 DNA reads TGTGCCAGCAGTTTCGGGACAGGGTCTGGGGAGACCCAGTACTTC. Amino acids: CASSFGTGSGETQYF.

In this sample, this clonotype turned up a few times. The chain is built from TRBV9 and TRBJ2-3; tentatively, D is TRBD2 (6 bases). The V end was cut by 4 bases, the J end by 0 bases, with 12 bases between. The CDR3 runs 15 residues. Looked up from germline, CDR1 is SGDLS and CDR2 is YYNGEE. CDR3 protein: CASSSPGTSTDTQYF. DNA for the CDR3: TGTGCCAGCAGCTCCCCTGGGACTAGCACAGATACGCAGTATTTT.